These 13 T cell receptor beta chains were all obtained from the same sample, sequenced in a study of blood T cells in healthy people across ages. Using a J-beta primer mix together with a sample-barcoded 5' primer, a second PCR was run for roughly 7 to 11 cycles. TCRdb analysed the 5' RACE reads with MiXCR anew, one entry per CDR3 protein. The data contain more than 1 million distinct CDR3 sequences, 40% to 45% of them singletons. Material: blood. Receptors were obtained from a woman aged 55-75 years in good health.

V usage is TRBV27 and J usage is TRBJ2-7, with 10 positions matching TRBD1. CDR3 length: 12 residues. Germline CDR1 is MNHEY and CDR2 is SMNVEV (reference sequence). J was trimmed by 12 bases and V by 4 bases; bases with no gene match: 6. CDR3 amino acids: CASSSGTGVWYF. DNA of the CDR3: TGTGCCAGCAGTTCCGGGACAGGGGTTTGGTACTTC.

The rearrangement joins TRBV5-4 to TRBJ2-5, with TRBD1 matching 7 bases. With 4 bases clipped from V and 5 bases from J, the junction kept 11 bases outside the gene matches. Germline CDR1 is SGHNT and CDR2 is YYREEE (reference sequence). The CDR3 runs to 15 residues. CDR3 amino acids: CASSPPGQRRETQYF. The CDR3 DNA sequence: TGTGCCAGCAGCCCCCCGGGACAGCGGAGGGAGACCCAGTACTTC.

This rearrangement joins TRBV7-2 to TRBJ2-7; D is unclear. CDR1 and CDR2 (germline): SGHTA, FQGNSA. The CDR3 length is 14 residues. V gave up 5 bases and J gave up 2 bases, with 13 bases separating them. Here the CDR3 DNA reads TGTGCCAGCAGCCTCCACGTGACAACCTACGAGCAGTACTTC. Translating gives CASSLHVTTYEQYF.

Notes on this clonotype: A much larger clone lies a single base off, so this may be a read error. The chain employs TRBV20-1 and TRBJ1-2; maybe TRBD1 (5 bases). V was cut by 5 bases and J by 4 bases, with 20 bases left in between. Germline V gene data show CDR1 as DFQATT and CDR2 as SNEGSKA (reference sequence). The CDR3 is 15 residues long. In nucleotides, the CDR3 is TGCAGTGCTCCCCCAGGGCGGGGAGCCCTCTATGGCTACACCTTC. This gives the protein CSAPPGRGALYGYTF.

This CDR3 reads CSVWDREYEQYF. In nucleotides, the CDR3 is TGCAGCGTCTGGGACAGGGAGTACGAGCAGTACTTC. The rearrangement links TRBV29-1 to TRBJ2-7; 9 bases fit TRBD1. The V segment lost 6 bases and the J segment 4 bases; nucleotides outside the gene matches: 4. Germline CDR1 is SQVTM and CDR2 is ANQGSEA. This CDR3 comprises 12 residues.

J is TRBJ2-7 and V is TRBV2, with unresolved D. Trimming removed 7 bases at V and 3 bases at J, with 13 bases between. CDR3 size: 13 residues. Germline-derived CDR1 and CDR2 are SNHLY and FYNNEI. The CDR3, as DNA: TGTGCCAGCACCTCGAAGCCCAGCTACGAGCAGTACTTC. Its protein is CASTSKPSYEQYF.

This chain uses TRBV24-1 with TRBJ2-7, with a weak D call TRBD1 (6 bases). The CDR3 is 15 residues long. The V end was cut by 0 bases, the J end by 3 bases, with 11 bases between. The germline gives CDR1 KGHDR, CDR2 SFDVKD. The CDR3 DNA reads TGTGCCACCAGTGATTTGGTACAGGGTGGCTACGAGCAGTACTTC. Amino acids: CATSDLVQGGYEQYF.

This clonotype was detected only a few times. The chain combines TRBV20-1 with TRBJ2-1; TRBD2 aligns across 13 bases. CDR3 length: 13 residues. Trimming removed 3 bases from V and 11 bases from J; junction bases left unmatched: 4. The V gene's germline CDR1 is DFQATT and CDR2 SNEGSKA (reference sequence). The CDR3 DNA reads TGCAGTGCTAGGACTAGCGGGAGGTCGAAGCAGTTCTTC. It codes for CSARTSGRSKQFF.

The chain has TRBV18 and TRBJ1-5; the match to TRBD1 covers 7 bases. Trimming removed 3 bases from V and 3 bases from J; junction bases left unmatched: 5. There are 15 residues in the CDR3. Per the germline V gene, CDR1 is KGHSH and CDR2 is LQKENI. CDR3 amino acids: CASSPGTALNQPQHF. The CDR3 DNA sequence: TGTGCCAGCTCACCCGGGACAGCCCTCAATCAGCCCCAGCATTTT.

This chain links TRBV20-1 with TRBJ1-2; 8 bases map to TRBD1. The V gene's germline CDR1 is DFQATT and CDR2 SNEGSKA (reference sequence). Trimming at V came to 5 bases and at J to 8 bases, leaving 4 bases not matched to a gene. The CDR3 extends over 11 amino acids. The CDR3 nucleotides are TGCAGTGCTTCAGGACAGGGAGGCTACACCTTC. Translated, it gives CSASGQGGYTF.

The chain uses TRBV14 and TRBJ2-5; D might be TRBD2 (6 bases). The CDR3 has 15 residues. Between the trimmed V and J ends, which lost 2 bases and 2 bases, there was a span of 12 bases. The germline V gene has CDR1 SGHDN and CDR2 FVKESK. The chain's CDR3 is CASSQSGSGQETQYF. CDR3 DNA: TGTGCCAGCAGCCAATCCGGGAGCGGTCAAGAGACCCAGTACTTC.

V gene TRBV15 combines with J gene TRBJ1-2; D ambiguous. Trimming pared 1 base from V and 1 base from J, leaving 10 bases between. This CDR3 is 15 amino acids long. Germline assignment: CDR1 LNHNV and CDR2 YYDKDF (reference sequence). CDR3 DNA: TGTGCCACCAGCAGAGCCCCCCCACATAACTATGGCTACACCTTC. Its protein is CATSRAPPHNYGYTF.

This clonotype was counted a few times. The CDR3 here is CASSATTTSLEQYF. CDR3 in DNA: TGCGCCAGCAGCGCGACCACTACATCCCTAGAGCAGTACTTC. This chain links TRBV5-1 with TRBJ2-7; D unclear. Germline lookup yields CDR1 SGHRS and CDR2 YFSETQ. Trimming took 4 bases from V and 7 from J, leaving 18 bases between them. CDR3 size: 14 residues.